There are a few counts of the clone carrying this TCR beta chain. TCRdb's table, derived via immunoSEQ multiplex PCR, lists solely in-frame clones and lacks some. This sample has around 110,000 clones, with 71% found just once. The data were obtained in a study of blood T cell repertoires in COVID-19. CDR3 length: 14 amino acids. The germline V gene encodes CDR1 MDHEN and CDR2 SYDVKM. The V and J ends lost 4 bases and 8 bases, in that order; junction bases with no gene match: 6. The sequenced sample consisted of peripheral blood. The chain is built from TRBV28 and TRBJ1-4; 8 positions agree with TRBD1. The source of this sequence is a human donor with acute or convalescent COVID-19. The donor label of this sample is uncertain. CDR3 sequence: CASSWTGQREKLFF. The CDR3 nucleotides are TGTGCCAGCAGTTGGACAGGGCAGAGAGAAAAACTGTTTTTT.